This TCR beta chain was documented in a study of cytomegalovirus exposure and HLA in healthy donors. A note on this clone: What it binds is not known.

V trimming: 4 bases; J trimming: 0 bases; junction bases outside the gene matches: 5. Germline V gene lookup returns CDR1 ENHRY and CDR2 SYGVKD. The CDR3 covers 16 residues. Study conclusions and caveats: Prior analysis indicated that the majority of TCR beta V segments exhibited productivity approximately 90% or approximately 30% of the time. Among donors in an Asian-associated ancestry cluster, a later analysis reportedly found fewer N-insertions than the roughly 700-donor mean.

The PCR ran on 60 Vbeta and 13 Jbeta primers. Only in-frame clones appear in the TCRdb table, and some are missing; sequencing was by immunoSEQ multiplex PCR. The sample carries about 180,000 clones, over 65% recorded once. The chain is built from TRBV10-3 and TRBJ2-2, with 7 bases that match TRBD1. Sequences were obtained from PBMCs. This receptor was obtained from a woman in her fifties or sixties in good health and CMV-seropositive. The CDR3 region has the DNA TGTGCCATCAGTGGTAGCCAGGGGGCGAACACCGGGGAGCTGTTTTTT. Amino acid sequence: CAISGSQGANTGELFF.